A selection of T cell receptor beta chains follows, all from one sample in a study of regulatory T cells in long-lasting Graves disease. Using its own MiXCR run on the multiplex PCR reads, TCRdb lists one record per CDR3 protein. The table has 430,000 or so distinct CDR3 sequences, over 20% seen once. The source was peripheral blood mononuclear cells (PBMCs), collected when the disease was refractory, from a patient treated with antithyroid drugs. Receptor source: a female donor with Graves disease. The CDR3 runs from the conserved cysteine through the conserved F or W. A D gene is named only where the DNA matches it firmly. Clone size is not always given. Where it is, it says once, few, many or a class for expanded clones.

>NA|NA|TRBV10-3|TRBJ2-7
TGTGCCATCAGTGAGTCGTGGGAGCTCAACGAGCAGTACTTC
CAISESWELNEQYF
>NA|NA|TRBV20-1|TRBJ2-5
TGCAGTGCTAGACTAGCGCTACAAGAGACCCAGTACTTC
CSARLALQETQYF
>many|NA|TRBV6-1|TRBJ1-5
TGTGCCAGCAGTGAGCATAGCAATCAGCCCCAGCATTTT
CASSEHSNQPQHF
>NA|TRBD2|TRBV3-1|TRBJ2-7
TGTGCCAACAGCCGAGAACACAATAGCGGGGCCTCCTACGAGCAGTACTTC
CANSREHNSGASYEQYF
>many|NA|TRBV2|TRBJ2-7
TGTGCCAGCAGTGAAGAACGGGGTCCCTACGAGCAGTACTTC
CASSEERGPYEQYF
>many|NA|TRBV12-3/TRBV12-4|TRBJ2-3
TGTGCCAGCAGTTTTACGCTCGATCCAACAGATACGCAGTATTTT
CASSFTLDPTDTQYF
>many|NA|TRBV15|TRBJ2-6
TGTGCCACCAGCAGAGGACAGGAACTCTCTGGGGCCAACGTCCTGACTTTC
CATSRGQELSGANVLTF
>many|TRBD2|TRBV5-6|TRBJ2-4
TGTGCCAGCAGCTACGAGGGAAGCGGGAGGGCCTATGTCATTCAGTACTTC
CASSYEGSGRAYVIQYF
>few|TRBD2|TRBV5-6|TRBJ2-2
TGTGCCAGCAGCCGGGACTACGGGGAGCTGTTTTTT
CASSRDYGELFF
>many|NA|TRBV20-1|TRBJ1-4
TGCAGTGCTAGAAGGGGGACGTTTGAAAAACTGTTTTTT
CSARRGTFEKLFF
>many|TRBD1|TRBV12-3/TRBV12-4|TRBJ1-4
TGTGCCAGCAGTTTCGAGACAGGGTCAGCAAAACTGTTTTTT
CASSFETGSAKLFF
>NA|NA|TRBV29-1|TRBJ1-3
TGCAGCGTCGAGGATGGATCTGGAAACACCATATATTTT
CSVEDGSGNTIYF
>once|TRBD2|TRBV7-3|TRBJ2-1
TGTGCCAGCAGCTCCACGTCTAGCGGTTACAATGAGCAGTTCTTC
CASSSTSSGYNEQFF
>NA|TRBD1|TRBV28|TRBJ2-4
TGTGCCAGCAGCAAAAATCCACAGGGGTTTTTGAACATTCAGTACTTC
CASSKNPQGFLNIQYF
>many|TRBD1|TRBV28|TRBJ1-4
TGTGCCAGCCGGACACAGGGGGTAGGGGAAAAACTGTTTTTT
CASRTQGVGEKLFF
>few|NA|TRBV27|TRBJ2-7
TGTGCCAGCAGTTTCGGGAGCAGGGTGTCCTACGAGCAGTACTTC
CASSFGSRVSYEQYF
>few|TRBD1|TRBV9|TRBJ1-2
TGTGCCAGCGCCGGGAGGGGGCTAGGATATGGCTACACCTTC
CASAGRGLGYGYTF
>NA|TRBD1|TRBV5-6|TRBJ1-1
TGTGCCAGCAGCTTGAAGGACAGGGCTGAAGCTTTCTTT
CASSLKDRAEAFF
>many|TRBD1|TRBV6-1|TRBJ1-5
TGTGCCAGCATGAGTTGGACAGGGGGAGATCAGCCCCAGCATTTT
CASMSWTGGDQPQHF
>few|NA|TRBV4-2|TRBJ1-1
TGTGCCAGCAGCCAAGAAAGGGGAGCAAACACTGAAGCTTTCTTT
CASSQERGANTEAFF
>NA|NA|TRBV15|TRBJ2-3
TGTGCCACCAGCAGCCCATCTGGGGGAATGGATACGCAGTATTTT
CATSSPSGGMDTQYF
>many|TRBD1|TRBV2|TRBJ1-5
TGTGCCAGCAGTCCTGACAGGGGCCTAGTGAAGCCCCAGCATTTT
CASSPDRGLVKPQHF
>NA|NA|TRBV5-1|TRBJ2-7
TGCGCCAGCAGAAAGCCAGGGGCCGGTTACGAGCAGTACTTC
CASRKPGAGYEQYF
>many|NA|TRBV24-1|TRBJ2-7
TGTGCCACCAGTGATCGGCCCCCCGGATCGGAGCAGTACTTC
CATSDRPPGSEQYF
>few|NA|TRBV20-1|TRBJ2-2
TGCAGTGCTATGTCAGGCGGAGGTGGAACCGGGGAGCTGTTTTTT
CSAMSGGGGTGELFF
>few|TRBD1|TRBV5-4|TRBJ2-7
TGTGCCAGCAGAAGGGGGGACAGGGGTACCGAGCAGTACTTC
CASRRGDRGTEQYF
>NA|TRBD1|TRBV29-1|TRBJ1-2
TGCAGCGTTGTATGGGACAGGGAAGAAAACTATGGCTACACCTTC
CSVVWDREENYGYTF